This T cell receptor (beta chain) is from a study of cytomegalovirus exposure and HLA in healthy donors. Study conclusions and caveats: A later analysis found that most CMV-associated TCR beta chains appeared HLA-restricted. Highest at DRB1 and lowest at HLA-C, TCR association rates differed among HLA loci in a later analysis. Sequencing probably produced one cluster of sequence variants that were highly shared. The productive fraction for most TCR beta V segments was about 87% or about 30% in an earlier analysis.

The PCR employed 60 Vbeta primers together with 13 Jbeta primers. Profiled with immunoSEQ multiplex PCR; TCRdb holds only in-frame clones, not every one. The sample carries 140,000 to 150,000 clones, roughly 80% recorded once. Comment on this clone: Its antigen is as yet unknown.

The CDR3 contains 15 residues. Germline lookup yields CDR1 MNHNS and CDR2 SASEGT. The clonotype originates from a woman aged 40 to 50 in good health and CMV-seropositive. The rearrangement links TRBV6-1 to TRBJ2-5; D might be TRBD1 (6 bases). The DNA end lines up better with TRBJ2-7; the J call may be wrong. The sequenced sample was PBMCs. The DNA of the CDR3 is TGTGCCAGCAGTGAAAACCAGGGGAGCTCCTACGAGCAGTACTTC. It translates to CASSENQGSSYEQYF.